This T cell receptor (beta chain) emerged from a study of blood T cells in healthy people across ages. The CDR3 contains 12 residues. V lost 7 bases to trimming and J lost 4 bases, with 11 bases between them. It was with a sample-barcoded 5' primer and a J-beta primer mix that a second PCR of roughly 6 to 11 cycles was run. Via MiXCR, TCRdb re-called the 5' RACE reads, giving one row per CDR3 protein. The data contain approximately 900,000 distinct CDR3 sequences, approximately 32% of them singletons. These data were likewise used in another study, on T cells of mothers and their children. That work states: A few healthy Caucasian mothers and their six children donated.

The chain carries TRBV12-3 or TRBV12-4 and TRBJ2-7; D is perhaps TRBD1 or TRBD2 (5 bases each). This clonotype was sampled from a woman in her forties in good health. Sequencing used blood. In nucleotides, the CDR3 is TGTGCCAGCACTTCGGGGCGTTACGAGCAGTACTTC. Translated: CASTSGRYEQYF.